This T cell receptor beta chain was identified during a study of blood T cell repertoires in COVID-19. Overall study context: Spain, Italy and the United States supplied samples that represented acute and convalescent COVID-19. T cells, B-cell-depleted T cells, or PBMCs supplied cDNA or gDNA.

Using immunoSEQ multiplex PCR, the repertoire was profiled, and TCRdb retains in-frame clones only, with some absent. This table holds about 210,000 clones, 89% found once. This CDR3 spans 18 amino acids. Trimming shortened V by 4 bases and J by 0 bases, and 21 bases separated the two germline ends. Germline assignment: CDR1 SGHRS and CDR2 YFSETQ. The sample was peripheral blood. V is TRBV5-1 and J is TRBJ2-3; D is possibly TRBD2 (7 bases). The TCR comes from a woman aged 40-49 years with acute or convalescent COVID-19. The CDR3 bases are TGCGCCAGCAGCAAGGGTGGGTACGCGGGGGCTAGCACAGATACGCAGTATTTT. Translated: CASSKGGYAGASTDTQYF.